This entry lists 3 T cell receptor beta chains sequenced from one sample in a study of shared clonotypes between healthy human individuals. Assay: immunoSEQ multiplex PCR; the TCRdb copy retains only in-frame clones and omits some. The repertoire holds over a million clones, more than 75% seen once, with around 0.61% in the top ten. Material: memory CD4+ T cells from PBMCs. Subset described: CD45RA-negative fraction. These receptor sequences come from a young man in good health. Some clones in this sample may be carry-over from other donors' samples.

The gene calls are TRBV28 and TRBJ1-5; D is uncertain. In germline, CDR1 is MDHEN, CDR2 SYDVKM. V lost 4 bases and J 0 bases, leaving 13 bases between the germline ends. This CDR3 is 16 amino acids long. CDR3 amino acids: CASSSSRGSSNQPQHF. In DNA, the CDR3 is TGTGCCAGCAGTTCCTCCCGGGGTTCTAGCAATCAGCCCCAGCATTTT.

The gene calls are TRBV18 and TRBJ2-7, with D possibly called TRBD1 or TRBD2 (6 bases each). Germline V gives CDR1 KGHSH, CDR2 LQKENI. The CDR3 contains 15 residues. Trimming removed 2 bases at V and 7 bases at J, with 18 bases between. CDR3 amino acids: CASSPTGLRGGEQYF. The CDR3 DNA reads TGTGCCAGCTCACCAACAGGTCTCAGGGGAGGTGAGCAGTACTTC.

Worth noting for this clone: Other DNA sequences in the same sample also yield this CDR3. The chain uses TRBV5-1 and TRBJ2-6; D unclear. CDR1 and CDR2 from the germline V gene are SGHRS and YFSETQ. Trimming cost V 2 bases and J 1 base, with 7 bases left between them. The CDR3 length is 15 residues. CDR3 protein: CASSFSGSGANVLTF. In DNA form, the CDR3 reads TGCGCCAGCAGCTTTTCAGGTTCTGGGGCCAACGTCCTGACTTTC. Drawing the rest from reference TRBV5-1 and TRBJ2-6, the complete variable domain is KAGVTQTPRYLIKTRGQQVTLSCSPISGHRSVSWYQQTPGQGLQFLFEYFSETQRNKGNFPGRFSGRQFSNSRSEMNVSTLELGDSALYLCASSFSGSGANVLTFGAGSRLTVL.